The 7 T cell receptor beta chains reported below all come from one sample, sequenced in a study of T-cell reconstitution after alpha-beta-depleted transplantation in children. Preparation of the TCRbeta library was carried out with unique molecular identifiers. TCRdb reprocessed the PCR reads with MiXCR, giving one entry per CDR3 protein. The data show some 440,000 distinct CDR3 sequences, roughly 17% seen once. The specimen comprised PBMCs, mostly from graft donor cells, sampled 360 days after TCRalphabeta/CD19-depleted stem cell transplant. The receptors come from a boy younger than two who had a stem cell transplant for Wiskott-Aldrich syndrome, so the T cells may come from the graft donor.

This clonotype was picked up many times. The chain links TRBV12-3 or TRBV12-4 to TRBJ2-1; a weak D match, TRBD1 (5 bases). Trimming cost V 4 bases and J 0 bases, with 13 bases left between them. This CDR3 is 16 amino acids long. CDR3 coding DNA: TGTGCCAGCAGTTCGAGACAGTTGAGCTCCTACAATGAGCAGTTCTTC. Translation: CASSSRQLSSYNEQFF.

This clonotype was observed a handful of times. The CDR3: CATTASVAGKTGELFF. The CDR3 nucleotides are TGTGCCACCACAGCGAGCGTAGCGGGGAAGACCGGGGAGCTGTTTTTT. The chain joins TRBV10-3 to TRBJ2-2, with 8 bases matching TRBD2. With 10 bases clipped from V and 5 bases from J, the junction kept 15 bases outside the gene matches. Germline CDR1 reads ENHRY; CDR2 reads SYGVKD. The CDR3 spans 16 residues.

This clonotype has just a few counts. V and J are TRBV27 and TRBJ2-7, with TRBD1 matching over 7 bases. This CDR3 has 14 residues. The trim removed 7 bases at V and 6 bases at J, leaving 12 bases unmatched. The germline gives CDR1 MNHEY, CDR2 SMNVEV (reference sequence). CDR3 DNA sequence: TGTGCCAGCAATGTAGGGCGACCAGGGGGCGAGCAGTACTTC. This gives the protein CASNVGRPGGEQYF.

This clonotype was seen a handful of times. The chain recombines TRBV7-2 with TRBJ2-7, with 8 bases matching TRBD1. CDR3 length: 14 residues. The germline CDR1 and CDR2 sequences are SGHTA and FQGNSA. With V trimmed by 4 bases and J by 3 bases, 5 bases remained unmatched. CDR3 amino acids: CASSSRQGNYEQYF. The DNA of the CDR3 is TGTGCCAGCAGCTCTCGACAGGGGAACTACGAGCAGTACTTC.

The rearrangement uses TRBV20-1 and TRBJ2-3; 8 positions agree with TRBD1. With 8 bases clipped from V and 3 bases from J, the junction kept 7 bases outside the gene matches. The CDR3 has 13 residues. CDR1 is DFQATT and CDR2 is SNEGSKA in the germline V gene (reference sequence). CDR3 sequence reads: CSPTGVGTDTQYF. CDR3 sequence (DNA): TGCAGTCCGACAGGGGTGGGAACAGATACGCAGTATTTT.

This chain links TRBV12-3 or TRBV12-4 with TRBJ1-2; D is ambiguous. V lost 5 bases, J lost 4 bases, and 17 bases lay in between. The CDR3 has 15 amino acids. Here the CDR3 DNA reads TGTGCCAGCAGTCCCCCTATGCGGGAGGGCTATGGCTACACCTTC. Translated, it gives CASSPPMREGYGYTF.

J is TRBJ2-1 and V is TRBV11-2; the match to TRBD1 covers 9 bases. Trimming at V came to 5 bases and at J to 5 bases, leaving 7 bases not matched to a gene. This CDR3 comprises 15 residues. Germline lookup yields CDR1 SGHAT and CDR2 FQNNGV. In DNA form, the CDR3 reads TGTGCCAGCAGCCACAGGGGGCGGGGCGACAATGAGCAGTTCTTC. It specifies CASSHRGRGDNEQFF.